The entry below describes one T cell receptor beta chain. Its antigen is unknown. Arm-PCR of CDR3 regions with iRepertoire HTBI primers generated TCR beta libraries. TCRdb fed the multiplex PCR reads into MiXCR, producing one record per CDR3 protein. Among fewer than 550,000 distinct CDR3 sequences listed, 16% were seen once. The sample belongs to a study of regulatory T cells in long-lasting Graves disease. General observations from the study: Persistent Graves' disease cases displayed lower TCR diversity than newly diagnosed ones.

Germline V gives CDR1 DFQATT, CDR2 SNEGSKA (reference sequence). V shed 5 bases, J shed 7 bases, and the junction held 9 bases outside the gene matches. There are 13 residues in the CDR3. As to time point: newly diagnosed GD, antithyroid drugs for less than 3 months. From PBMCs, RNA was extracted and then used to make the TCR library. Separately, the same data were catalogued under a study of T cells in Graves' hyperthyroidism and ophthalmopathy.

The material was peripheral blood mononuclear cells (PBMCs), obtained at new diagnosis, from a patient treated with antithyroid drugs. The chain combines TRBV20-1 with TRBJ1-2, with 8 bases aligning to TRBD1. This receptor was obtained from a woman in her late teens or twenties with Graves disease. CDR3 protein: CSAPGTGQSGYTF. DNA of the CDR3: TGCAGTGCTCCAGGGACAGGACAGAGTGGCTACACCTTC.